This TCR beta chain was profiled in a study of T cells in Graves' hyperthyroidism and ophthalmopathy. Per the germline V gene, CDR1 is MNHEY and CDR2 is SVGAGI. The CDR3 spans 15 residues. Trimming shortened V by 2 bases and J by 0 bases, and 5 bases separated the two germline ends. Calling Graves' hyperthyroidism stable meant ophthalmopathy did not progress within 18 months. Patients aged 18 to 65 had newly diagnosed hyperthyroidism lasting under 2 months. The PBMCs were taken from roughly 9.3 ml of fresh peripheral blood. Amplified TCR beta CDR3 regions came from RNA transcripts. Using the HTBI primer set, a first-round RT-PCR was run on the TCR CDR3. TCRdb itself ran the multiplex PCR reads through MiXCR, one entry per CDR3 protein. The table has under 400,000 distinct CDR3 sequences, 13% seen once. Notes on the study in general: Most thyroid clonotypes with frequency above 0.001 were detected in blood.

The sample holds many counts of this clonotype. The antigen is undetermined. This chain links TRBV6-5 with TRBJ1-6; D is unresolved. This TCR came from a woman between 18 and 30 years old with Graves' hyperthyroidism. Sequences were obtained from blood. CDR3 nucleotides: TGTGCCAGCAGTTACGAAGTCTCCTATAATTCACCCCTCCACTTT. It encodes CASSYEVSYNSPLHF.